This T cell receptor beta chain was found in a study of OX40 agonist ivuxolimab in advanced cancers. The overall study: Enrollees could have had prior anti-PD-1, anti-PD-L1 or anti-CTLA-4 therapy, which 40% had received.

V was clipped by 3 bases and J by 4 bases; unmatched bases: 6. This CDR3 comprises 15 residues. Germline V gene sequence: CDR1 MDHEN, CDR2 SYDVKM. Assay: immunoSEQ multiplex PCR; the TCRdb copy retains only in-frame clones and omits some. The data contain 9,500 to 14,000 clones, 86% of them singletons. The sample consisted of CD4+ or CD8+ T cells sorted from blood, taken in a trial of the OX40 agonist ivuxolimab. This receptor was identified in an adult with an advanced solid tumor such as melanoma, head and neck, liver or kidney cancer. The genes are TRBV28 and TRBJ2-7; TRBD1 matches 10 bases. The CDR3 loop is CASSLRTGGWYEQYF. CDR3 nucleotide sequence: TGTGCCAGCAGTTTGAGGACAGGGGGATGGTACGAGCAGTACTTC.